The text below deals with one T cell receptor (beta chain). What it binds is not known. These data originate in a study of cytomegalovirus exposure and HLA in healthy donors. General study findings and limits: Confirmation was obtained in vitro that a few CMV-associated chains are specific for CMV antigens. No immune exposure information besides CMV serostatus was available. Apparent HLA restriction characterized most CMV-associated TCR beta chains in a later analysis.

PCR used 60 Vbeta primers and 13 Jbeta primers. As processed by the authors: A follow-up analysis tallied tens of millions of unique TCR beta chains, 8.5 million to 14 million shared. Sequenced by immunoSEQ multiplex PCR; TCRdb stores in-frame clones only, minus some. V and J calls and clone size are copied from that table; D and trimming were computed from the DNA. The sample lists approximately 170,000 clones, around 62% occurring once. The specimen sequenced was PBMCs. The clonotype was recovered from a man between 35 and 55 years old in good health and CMV-seronegative.

CDR3 nucleotide sequence: TGTGCCAGCAGCGTAGGGGGCGGGGGGGCGGAGACCCAGTACTTC. Its protein is CASSVGGGGAETQYF. The chain carries TRBV9 and TRBJ2-5; 9 positions agree with TRBD2. V was pared by 0 bases and J by 5 bases, with 5 bases of the junction left unmatched. CDR3 size: 15 residues. Germline V gene lookup returns CDR1 SGDLS and CDR2 YYNGEE.